A single sample is the source of the 3 T cell receptor beta chains below, sequenced in a study of identical twins. MiXCR, run by TCRdb on the 5' RACE reads, gives a single entry per CDR3 protein. The data show roughly 290,000 distinct CDR3 sequences, over 8.5% seen once. These data were also filed under a second study, of yellow fever vaccine responses in identical twins.

The specimen was CD8+ T cells sorted from blood. These receptors were collected from a woman younger than 35 in good health.

This clonotype was detected only a few times. The chain is built from TRBV5-1 and TRBJ2-1, with D tentatively TRBD2 (8 bases). Between the trimmed V and J ends, which lost 0 bases and 2 bases, there was a span of 15 bases. The germline gives CDR1 SGHRS, CDR2 YFSETQ. The CDR3 runs 17 residues. The CDR3 loop reads CASSLEGGGGPYNEQFF. The CDR3 coding sequence is TGCGCCAGCAGCTTGGAAGGGGGCGGGGGGCCCTACAATGAGCAGTTCTTC.

V and J are TRBV28 and TRBJ2-1, with a tentative D call TRBD1 (6 bases). The CDR3 extends over 15 amino acids. V lost 5 bases and J 4 bases, leaving 15 bases between the germline ends. From germline, CDR1 is MDHEN and CDR2 SYDVKM. In DNA, the CDR3 is TGTGCCAGCAGTGACACAGGGCTCGGGTACAATGAGCAGTTCTTC. This encodes CASSDTGLGYNEQFF.

At least ten counts were recorded for this clonotype. The chain employs TRBV6-5 and TRBJ2-7; D remains ambiguous. Germline assignment: CDR1 MNHEY and CDR2 SVGAGI. CDR3 length equals 14 residues. Trimming left V 0 bases short and J 1 base short, with 7 bases between. The CDR3 protein is CASSYSASSYEQYF. DNA of the CDR3: TGTGCCAGCAGTTACTCCGCCAGTTCCTACGAGCAGTACTTC.